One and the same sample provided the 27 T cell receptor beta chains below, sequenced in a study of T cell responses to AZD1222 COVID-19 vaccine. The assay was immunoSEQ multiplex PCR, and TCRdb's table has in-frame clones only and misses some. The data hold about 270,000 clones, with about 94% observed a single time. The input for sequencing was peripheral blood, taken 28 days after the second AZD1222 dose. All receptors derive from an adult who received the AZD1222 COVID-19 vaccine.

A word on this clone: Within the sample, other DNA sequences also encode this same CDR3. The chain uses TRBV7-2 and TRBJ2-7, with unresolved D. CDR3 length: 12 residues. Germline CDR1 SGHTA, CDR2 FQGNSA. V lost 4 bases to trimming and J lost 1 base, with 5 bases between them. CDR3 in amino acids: CASSSTSYEQYF. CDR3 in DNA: TGTGCCAGCAGCTCTACTTCCTACGAGCAGTACTTC.

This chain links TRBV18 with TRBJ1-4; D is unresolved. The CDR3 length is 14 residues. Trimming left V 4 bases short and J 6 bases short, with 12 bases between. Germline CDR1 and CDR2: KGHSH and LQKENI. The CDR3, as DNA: TGTGCCAGCTCACAAAACGTGGCAGATGAAAAACTGTTTTTT. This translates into CASSQNVADEKLFF.

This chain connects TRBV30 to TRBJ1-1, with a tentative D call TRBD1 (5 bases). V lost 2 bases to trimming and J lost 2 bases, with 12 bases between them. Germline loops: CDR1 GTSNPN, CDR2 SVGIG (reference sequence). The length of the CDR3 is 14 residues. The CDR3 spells CAWSRLGENTEAFF. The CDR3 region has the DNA TGTGCCTGGAGTCGCTTGGGGGAAAACACTGAAGCTTTCTTT.

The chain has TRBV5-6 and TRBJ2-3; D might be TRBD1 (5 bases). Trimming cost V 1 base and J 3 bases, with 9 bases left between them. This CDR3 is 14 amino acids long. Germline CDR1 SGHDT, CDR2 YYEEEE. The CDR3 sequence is CASSLPGKTDTQYF. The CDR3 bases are TGTGCCAGCAGCTTGCCAGGGAAAACAGATACGCAGTATTTT.

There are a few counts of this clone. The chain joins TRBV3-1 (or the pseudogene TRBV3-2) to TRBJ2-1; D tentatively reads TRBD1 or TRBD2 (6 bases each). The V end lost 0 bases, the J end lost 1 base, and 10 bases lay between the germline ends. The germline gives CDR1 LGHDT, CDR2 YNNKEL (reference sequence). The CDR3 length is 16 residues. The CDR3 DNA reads TGTGCCAGCAGCCAAGATCGGGGGCTATCCTACAATGAGCAGTTCTTC. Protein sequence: CASSQDRGLSYNEQFF.

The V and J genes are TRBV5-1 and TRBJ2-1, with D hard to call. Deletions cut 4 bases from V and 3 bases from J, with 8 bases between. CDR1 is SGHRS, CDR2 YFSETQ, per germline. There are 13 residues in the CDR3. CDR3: CASSIPGYNEQFF. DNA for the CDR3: TGCGCCAGCAGCATTCCAGGCTACAATGAGCAGTTCTTC.

CDR3 protein: CASSLGTSGSREQFF. CDR3 nucleotide sequence: TGTGCCAGCAGCTTGGGGACTAGCGGGAGTAGGGAGCAGTTCTTC. V usage is TRBV5-5 and J usage is TRBJ2-1, with TRBD2 matching 13 bases. Germline assignment: CDR1 SGHKS and CDR2 YYEKEE (reference sequence). The CDR3 consists of 15 residues. The V segment lost 0 bases and the J segment 10 bases; nucleotides outside the gene matches: 4.

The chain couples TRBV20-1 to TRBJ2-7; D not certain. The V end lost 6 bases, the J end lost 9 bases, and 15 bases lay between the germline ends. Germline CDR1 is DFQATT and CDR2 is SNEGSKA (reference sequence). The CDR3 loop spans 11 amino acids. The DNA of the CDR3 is TGCAGTGCCGCCCCCCTCTTGGGGCAGTACTTC. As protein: CSAAPLLGQYF.

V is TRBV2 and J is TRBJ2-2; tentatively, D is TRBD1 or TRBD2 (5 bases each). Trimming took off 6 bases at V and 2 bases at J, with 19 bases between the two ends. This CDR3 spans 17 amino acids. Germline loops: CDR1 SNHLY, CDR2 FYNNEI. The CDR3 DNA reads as TGTGCCAGCAGCCGGGACGGAGTCCTCGTAAACACCGGGGAGCTGTTTTTT. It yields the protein CASSRDGVLVNTGELFF.

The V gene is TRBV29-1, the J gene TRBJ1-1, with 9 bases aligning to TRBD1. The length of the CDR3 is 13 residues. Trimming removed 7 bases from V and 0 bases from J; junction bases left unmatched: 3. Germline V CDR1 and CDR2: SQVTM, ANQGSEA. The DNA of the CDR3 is TGCAGCGGGGGACAGGGAATGAACACTGAAGCTTTCTTT. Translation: CSGGQGMNTEAFF. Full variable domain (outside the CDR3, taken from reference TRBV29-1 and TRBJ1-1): SAVISQKPSRDICQRGTSLTIQCQVDSQVTMMFWYRQQPGQSLTLIATANQGSEATYESGFVIDKFPISRPNLTFSTLTVSNMSPEDSSIYLCSGGQGMNTEAFFGQGTRLTVV.

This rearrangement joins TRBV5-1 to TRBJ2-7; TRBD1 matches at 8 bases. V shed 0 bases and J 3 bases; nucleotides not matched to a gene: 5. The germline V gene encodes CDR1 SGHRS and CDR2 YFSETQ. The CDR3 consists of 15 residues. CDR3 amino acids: CASSLDTGGIYEQYF. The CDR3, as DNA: TGCGCCAGCAGCTTGGATACAGGGGGAATCTACGAGCAGTACTTC.

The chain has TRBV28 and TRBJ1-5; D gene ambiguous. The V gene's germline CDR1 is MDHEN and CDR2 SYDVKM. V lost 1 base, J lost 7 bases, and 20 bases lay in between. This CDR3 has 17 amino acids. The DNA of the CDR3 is TGTGCCAGCAGTTTATATGAATTGGCGACTGTTCGGCAGCCCCAGCATTTT. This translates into CASSLYELATVRQPQHF.

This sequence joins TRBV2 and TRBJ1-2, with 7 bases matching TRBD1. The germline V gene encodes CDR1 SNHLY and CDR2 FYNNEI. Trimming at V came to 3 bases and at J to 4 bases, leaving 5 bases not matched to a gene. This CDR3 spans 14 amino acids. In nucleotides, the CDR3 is TGTGCCAGCAGTGAGAGGGGGCGTACCTATGGCTACACCTTC. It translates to CASSERGRTYGYTF. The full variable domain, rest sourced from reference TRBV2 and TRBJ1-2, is EPEVTQTPSHQVTQMGQEVILRCVPISNHLYFYWYRQILGQKVEFLVSFYNNEISEKSEIFDDQFSVERPDGSNFTLKIRSTKLEDSAMYFCASSERGRTYGYTFGSGTRLTVV.

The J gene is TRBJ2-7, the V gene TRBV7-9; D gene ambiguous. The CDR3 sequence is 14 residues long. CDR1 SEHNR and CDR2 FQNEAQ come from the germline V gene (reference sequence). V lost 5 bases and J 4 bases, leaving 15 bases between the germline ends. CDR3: CASSDRPRQYEQYF. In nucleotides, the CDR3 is TGTGCCAGCAGCGACCGTCCCCGGCAGTACGAGCAGTACTTC.

The CDR3 sequence is CASSEHFRGEGNQPQHF. CDR3 nucleotides: TGTGCCAGTAGCGAGCACTTCCGGGGTGAGGGCAATCAGCCCCAGCATTTT. The chain employs TRBV19 and TRBJ1-5; D uncertain. CDR1 is LNHDA and CDR2 is SQIVND in the germline V gene (reference sequence). The V end lost 6 bases, the J end lost 2 bases, and 20 bases lay between the germline ends. The CDR3 is made up of 17 amino acids.

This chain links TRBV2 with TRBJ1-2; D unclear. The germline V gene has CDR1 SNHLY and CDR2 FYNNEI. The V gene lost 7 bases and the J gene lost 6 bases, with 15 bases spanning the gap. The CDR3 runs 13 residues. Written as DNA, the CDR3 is TGTGCCAGCACAACAAGGTGGATAGATGGCTACACCTTC. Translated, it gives CASTTRWIDGYTF.

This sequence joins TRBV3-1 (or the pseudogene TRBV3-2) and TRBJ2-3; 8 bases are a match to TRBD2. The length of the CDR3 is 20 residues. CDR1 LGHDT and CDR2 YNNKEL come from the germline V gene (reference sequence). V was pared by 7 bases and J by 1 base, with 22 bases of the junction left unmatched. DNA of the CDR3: TGTGCCAGCACTTCGCGGGGGGCGGGAGGTGGAAGTAGCCGCACAGATACGCAGTATTTT. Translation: CASTSRGAGGGSSRTDTQYF.

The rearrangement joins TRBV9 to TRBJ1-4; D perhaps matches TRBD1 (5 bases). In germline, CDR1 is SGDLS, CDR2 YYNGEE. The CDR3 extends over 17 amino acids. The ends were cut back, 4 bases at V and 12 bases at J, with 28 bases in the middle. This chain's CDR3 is CASSRLRDGGGRGELFF. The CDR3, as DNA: TGTGCCAGCAGCCGATTAAGAGACGGGGGAGGCCGCGGAGAACTGTTTTTT.

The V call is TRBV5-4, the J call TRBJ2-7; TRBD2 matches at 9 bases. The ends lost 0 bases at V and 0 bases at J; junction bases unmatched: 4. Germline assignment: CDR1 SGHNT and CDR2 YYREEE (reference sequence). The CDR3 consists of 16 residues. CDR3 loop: CASSLAGLASSYEQYF. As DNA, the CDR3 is TGTGCCAGCAGCTTGGCAGGACTAGCGAGCTCCTACGAGCAGTACTTC.

CDR3 region: CASGFTLAGDFPGELFF. The CDR3 DNA reads TGTGCTAGTGGTTTTACCCTAGCGGGAGATTTCCCCGGGGAGCTGTTTTTT. This chain connects TRBV12-5 to TRBJ2-2; 10 bases are shared with TRBD2. CDR1 is LGHNT, CDR2 FRNRAP, per germline. The CDR3 totals 17 residues. Trimming cost V 3 bases and J 6 bases; bases outside gene matches: 10.

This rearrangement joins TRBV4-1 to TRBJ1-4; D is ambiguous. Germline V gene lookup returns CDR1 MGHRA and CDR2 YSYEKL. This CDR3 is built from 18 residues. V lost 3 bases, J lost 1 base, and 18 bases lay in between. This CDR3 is CASSHPTGPPGTNEKLFF. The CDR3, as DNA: TGCGCCAGCAGCCACCCCACGGGTCCTCCGGGAACTAATGAAAAACTGTTTTTT.

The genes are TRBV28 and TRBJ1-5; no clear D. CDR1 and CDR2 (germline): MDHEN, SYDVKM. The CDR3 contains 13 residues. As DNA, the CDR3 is TGTGCTGGCTCCTTGGGGAGCAATCAGCCCCAGCATTTT. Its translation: CAGSLGSNQPQHF.

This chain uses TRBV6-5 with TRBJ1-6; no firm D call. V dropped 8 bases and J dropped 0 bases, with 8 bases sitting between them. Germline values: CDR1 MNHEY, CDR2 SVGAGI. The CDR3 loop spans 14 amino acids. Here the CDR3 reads CASVASSYNSPLHF. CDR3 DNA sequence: TGTGCCAGCGTCGCGAGCTCCTATAATTCACCCCTCCACTTT.

The CDR3: CATTWWDTSYEQYF. The CDR3 DNA follows: TGTGCCACCACATGGTGGGACACCTCCTACGAGCAGTACTTC. The chain couples TRBV2 to TRBJ2-7; maybe TRBD1 (6 bases). The V gene's germline CDR1 is SNHLY and CDR2 FYNNEI. This CDR3 comprises 14 residues. Trimming left V 10 bases short and J 0 bases short, with 16 bases between.

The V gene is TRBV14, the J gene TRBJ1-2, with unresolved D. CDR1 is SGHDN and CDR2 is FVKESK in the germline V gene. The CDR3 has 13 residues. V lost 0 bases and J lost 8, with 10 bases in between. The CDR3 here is CASSQDPGGGYTF. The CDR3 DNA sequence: TGTGCCAGCAGCCAAGATCCCGGCGGGGGCTACACCTTC.

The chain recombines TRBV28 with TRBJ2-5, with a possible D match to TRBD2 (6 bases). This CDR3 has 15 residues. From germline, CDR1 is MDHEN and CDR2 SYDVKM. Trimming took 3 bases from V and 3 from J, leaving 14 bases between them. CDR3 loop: CASSLFGTGEETQYF. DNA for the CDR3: TGTGCCAGCAGTTTGTTCGGGACGGGAGAAGAGACCCAGTACTTC. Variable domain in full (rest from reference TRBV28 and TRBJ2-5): DVKVTQSSRYLVKRTGEKVFLECVQDMDHENMFWYRQDPGLGLRLIYFSYDVKMKEKGDIPEGYSVSREKKERFSLILESASTNQTSMYLCASSLFGTGEETQYFGPGTRLLVL.

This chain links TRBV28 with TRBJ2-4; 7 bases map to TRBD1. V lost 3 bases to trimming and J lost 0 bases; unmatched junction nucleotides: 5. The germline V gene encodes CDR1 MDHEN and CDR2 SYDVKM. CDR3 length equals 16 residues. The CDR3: CASSLRGLLAKNIQYF. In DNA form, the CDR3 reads TGTGCCAGCAGTTTGAGGGGGCTACTAGCCAAAAACATTCAGTACTTC. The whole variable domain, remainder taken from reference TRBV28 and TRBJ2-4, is DVKVTQSSRYLVKRTGEKVFLECVQDMDHENMFWYRQDPGLGLRLIYFSYDVKMKEKGDIPEGYSVSREKKERFSLILESASTNQTSMYLCASSLRGLLAKNIQYFGAGTRLSVL.